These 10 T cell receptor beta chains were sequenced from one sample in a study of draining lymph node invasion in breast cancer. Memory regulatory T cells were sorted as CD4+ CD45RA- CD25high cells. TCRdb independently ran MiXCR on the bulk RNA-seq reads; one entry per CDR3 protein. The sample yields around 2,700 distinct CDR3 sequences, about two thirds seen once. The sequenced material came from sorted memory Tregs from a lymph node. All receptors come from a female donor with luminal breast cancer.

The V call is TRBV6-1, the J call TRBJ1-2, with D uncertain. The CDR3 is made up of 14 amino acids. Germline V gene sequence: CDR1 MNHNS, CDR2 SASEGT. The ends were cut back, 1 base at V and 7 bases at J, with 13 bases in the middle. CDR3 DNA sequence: TGTGCCAGCAGTGAAGAAGTCGGGCGGGGTGGCTACACCTTC. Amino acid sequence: CASSEEVGRGGYTF.

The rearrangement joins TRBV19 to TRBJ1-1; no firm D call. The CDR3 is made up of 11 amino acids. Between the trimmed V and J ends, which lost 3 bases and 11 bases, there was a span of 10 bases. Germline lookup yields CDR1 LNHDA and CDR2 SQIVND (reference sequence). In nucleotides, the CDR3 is TGTGCCAGTAGTATGGGCCGGGCCGCTTTCTTT. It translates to CASSMGRAAFF.

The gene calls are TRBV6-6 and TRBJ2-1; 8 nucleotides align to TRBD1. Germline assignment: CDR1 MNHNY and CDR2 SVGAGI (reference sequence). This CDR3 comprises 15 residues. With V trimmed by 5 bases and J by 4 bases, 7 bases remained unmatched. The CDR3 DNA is TGTGCCAGCAGTCAAACAGGGGGAAGTTACAATGAGCAGTTCTTC. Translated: CASSQTGGSYNEQFF.

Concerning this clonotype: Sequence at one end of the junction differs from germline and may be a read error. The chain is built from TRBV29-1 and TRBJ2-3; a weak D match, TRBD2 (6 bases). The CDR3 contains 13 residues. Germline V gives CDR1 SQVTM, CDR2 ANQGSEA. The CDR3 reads CSVEGRTEGTQYF. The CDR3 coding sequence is TGCAGCGTAGAAGGCAGGACGGAGGGTACGCAGTATTTT.

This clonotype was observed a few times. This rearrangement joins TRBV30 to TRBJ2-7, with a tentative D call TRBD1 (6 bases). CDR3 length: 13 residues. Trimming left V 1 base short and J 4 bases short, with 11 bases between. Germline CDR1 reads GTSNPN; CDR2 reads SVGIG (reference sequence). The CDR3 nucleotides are TGTGCCTGGAGTGGGGGACACCAGTACGAGCAGTACTTC. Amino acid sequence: CAWSGGHQYEQYF.

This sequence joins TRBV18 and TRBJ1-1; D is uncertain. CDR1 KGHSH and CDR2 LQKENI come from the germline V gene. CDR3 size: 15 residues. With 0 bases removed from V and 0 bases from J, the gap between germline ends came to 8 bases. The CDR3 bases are TGTGCCAGCTCACCACCGGTACCGGTGAACACTGAAGCTTTCTTT. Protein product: CASSPPVPVNTEAFF.

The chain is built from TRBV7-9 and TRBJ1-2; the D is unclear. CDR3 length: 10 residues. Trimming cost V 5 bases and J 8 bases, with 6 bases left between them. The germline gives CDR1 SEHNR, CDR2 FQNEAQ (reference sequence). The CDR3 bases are TGTGCCAGCAGCAGGGTCGGCTACACCTTC. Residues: CASSRVGYTF.

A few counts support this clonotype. CDR3: CASSLTSFNEQFF. As DNA, the CDR3 is TGTGCCAGCAGCTTAACTAGTTTCAATGAGCAGTTCTTC. The rearrangement links TRBV7-8 to TRBJ2-1, with a possible D match to TRBD2 (5 bases). Trimming pared 2 bases from V and 6 bases from J, leaving 8 bases between. The germline CDR1 and CDR2 sequences are SGHVS and FQNEAQ. This CDR3 is 13 amino acids long.

The CDR3 loop reads CASNNQGRNEKLFF. As DNA, the CDR3 is TGTGCCAGCAATAATCAGGGGCGAAACGAAAAACTGTTTTTT. The chain has TRBV12-3 or TRBV12-4 and TRBJ1-4; D is perhaps TRBD1 (6 bases). Trimming left V 7 bases short and J 8 bases short, with 17 bases between. The CDR3 sequence is 14 residues long.

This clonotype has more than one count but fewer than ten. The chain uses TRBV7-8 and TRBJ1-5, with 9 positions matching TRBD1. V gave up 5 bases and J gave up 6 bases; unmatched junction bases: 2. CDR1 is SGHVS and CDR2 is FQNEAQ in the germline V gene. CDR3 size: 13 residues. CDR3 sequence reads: CASSPDRGQPQHF. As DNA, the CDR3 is TGTGCCAGCAGCCCGGACAGGGGTCAGCCCCAGCATTTT.